The 9 T cell receptor beta chains listed next were all sequenced from one sample in a study of blood T cell repertoires in COVID-19. Assay used: immunoSEQ multiplex PCR; TCRdb lists only in-frame clones, some missing. Altogether a few hundred thousand clones are present, about 87% being singletons, with the ten largest covering 1% to 1.5%. Sequenced: PBMCs or T cells enriched from blood (not recorded which). The receptor source for this set is a man aged 25 to 45 who had recovered from COVID-19.

The rearrangement joins TRBV7-9 to TRBJ2-7; D possibly corresponds to TRBD1 (5 bases). This CDR3 has 14 residues. V was pared by 2 bases and J by 1 base, with 9 bases between. Germline assignment: CDR1 SEHNR and CDR2 FQNEAQ (reference sequence). The DNA for the CDR3 is TGTGCCAGCAGCTTATTGCAGGGTTCCTACGAGCAGTACTTC. Encoded protein: CASSLLQGSYEQYF.

This clone was seen a few times. The chain has TRBV6-2 or TRBV6-3 and TRBJ1-5, with D maybe TRBD1 (5 bases). The CDR3 has 16 residues. The V end was cut by 2 bases, the J end by 2 bases, with 13 bases between. Germline V CDR1 and CDR2: MNHEY, SVGEGT. The CDR3 sequence: CASSYGFDSGNQPQHF. The CDR3 DNA is TGTGCCAGCAGTTACGGATTCGACAGCGGCAATCAGCCCCAGCATTTT.

The chain recombines TRBV9 with TRBJ2-7, with D possibly TRBD2 on 6 matching bases. Trimming shortened V by 0 bases and J by 5 bases, and 15 bases separated the two germline ends. The CDR3 has 15 residues. Per germline, CDR1 SGDLS and CDR2 YYNGEE. Written as DNA, the CDR3 is TGTGCCAGCAGCGTAGGTGGGGGGTCCAAGGACGAGCAGTACTTC. Its protein is CASSVGGGSKDEQYF.

This chain links TRBV6-5 with TRBJ1-5; a weak D match, TRBD1 (6 bases). The length of the CDR3 is 14 residues. CDR1 is MNHEY, CDR2 SVGAGI, per germline. V lost 8 bases and J 0 bases, leaving 11 bases between the germline ends. Here the CDR3 reads CASRTVFSNQPQHF. The CDR3 bases are TGTGCCAGCCGGACAGTTTTTAGCAATCAGCCCCAGCATTTT.

This chain uses TRBV6-5 with TRBJ1-5; the D is unclear. Germline V CDR1 and CDR2: MNHEY, SVGAGI. Trimming pared 2 bases from V and 0 bases from J, leaving 11 bases between. The CDR3 sequence is 16 residues long. CDR3 region: CASSYGGFYSNQPQHF. CDR3 nucleotides: TGTGCCAGCAGTTACGGAGGGTTTTATAGCAATCAGCCCCAGCATTTT.

V and J are TRBV4-1 and TRBJ1-1; the D gene is possibly TRBD1 (5 bases). The CDR3 length is 13 residues. Germline V lookup: CDR1 MGHRA, CDR2 YSYEKL. V lost 0 bases and J lost 11, with 13 bases in between. The CDR3 region has the DNA TGCGCCAGCAGCCAAGATCACGGGGGGTACGCTTTCTTT. Translation: CASSQDHGGYAFF.

V gene TRBV12-3 or TRBV12-4 combines with J gene TRBJ1-3; 7 bases map to TRBD1. Trimming removed 11 bases from V and 6 bases from J; junction bases left unmatched: 4. The CDR3 covers 11 residues. The CDR3 here is CAADRVNTIYF. CDR3 in DNA: TGTGCCGCAGACAGGGTAAACACCATATATTTT.

The rearrangement links TRBV4-1 to TRBJ1-5; TRBD1 matches at 9 bases. Trimming cost V 2 bases and J 4 bases; bases outside gene matches: 6. This CDR3 has 16 amino acids. Germline values: CDR1 MGHRA, CDR2 YSYEKL. CDR3 amino acids: CASSQPGTGTNQPQHF. Written as DNA, the CDR3 is TGCGCCAGCAGCCAACCCGGGACAGGGACGAATCAGCCCCAGCATTTT.

The chain recombines TRBV6-8 with TRBJ1-1; D not resolved. Trimming left V 4 bases short and J 1 base short, with 7 bases between. Germline CDR1 MNHGY, CDR2 SAAAGT. There are 13 residues in the CDR3. The CDR3 here is CASSFGANTEAFF. In DNA form, the CDR3 reads TGTGCCAGCAGTTTCGGAGCGAACACTGAAGCTTTCTTT.